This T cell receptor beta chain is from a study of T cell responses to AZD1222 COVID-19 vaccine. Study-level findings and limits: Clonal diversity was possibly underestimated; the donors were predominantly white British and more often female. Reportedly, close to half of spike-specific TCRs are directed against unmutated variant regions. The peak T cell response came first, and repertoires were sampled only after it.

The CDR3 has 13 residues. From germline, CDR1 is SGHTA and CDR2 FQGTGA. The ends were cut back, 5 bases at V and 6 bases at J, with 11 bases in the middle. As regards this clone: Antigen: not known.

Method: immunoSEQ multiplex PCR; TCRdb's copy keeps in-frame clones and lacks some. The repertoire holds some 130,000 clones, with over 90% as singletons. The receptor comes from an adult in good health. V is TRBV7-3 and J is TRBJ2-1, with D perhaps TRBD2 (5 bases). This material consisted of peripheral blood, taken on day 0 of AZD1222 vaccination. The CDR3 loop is CASSAGIANEQFF. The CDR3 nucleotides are TGTGCCAGCAGCGCCGGGATAGCCAATGAGCAGTTCTTC.